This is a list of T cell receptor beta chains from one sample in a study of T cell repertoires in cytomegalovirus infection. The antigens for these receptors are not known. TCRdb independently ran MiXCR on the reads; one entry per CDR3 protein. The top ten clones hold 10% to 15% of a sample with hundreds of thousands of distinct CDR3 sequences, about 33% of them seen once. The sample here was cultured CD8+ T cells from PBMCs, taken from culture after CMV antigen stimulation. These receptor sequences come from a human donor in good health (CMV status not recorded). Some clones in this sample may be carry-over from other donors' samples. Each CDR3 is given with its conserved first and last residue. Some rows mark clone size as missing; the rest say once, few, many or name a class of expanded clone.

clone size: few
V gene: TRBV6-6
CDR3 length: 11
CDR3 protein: CASGPMQPQHF

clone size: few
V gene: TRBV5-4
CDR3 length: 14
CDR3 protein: CASSWGDANYGYTF

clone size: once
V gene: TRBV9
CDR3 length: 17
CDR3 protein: CASSVAKEGQGDTEAFF

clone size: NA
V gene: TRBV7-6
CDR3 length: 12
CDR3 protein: CASSTEGYGYTF

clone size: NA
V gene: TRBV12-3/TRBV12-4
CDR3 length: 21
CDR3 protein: CASRSKTPGLAGASSTDTQYF

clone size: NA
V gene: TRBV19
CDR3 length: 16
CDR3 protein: CASSIVAGGPQVEQFF

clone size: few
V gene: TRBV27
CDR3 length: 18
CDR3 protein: CASSLRGAFGQPNTEAFF

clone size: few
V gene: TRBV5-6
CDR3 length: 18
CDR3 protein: CASSLELRRAGDPPEAFF

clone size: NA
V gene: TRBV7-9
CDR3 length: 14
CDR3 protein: CASSLAPRQETQYF

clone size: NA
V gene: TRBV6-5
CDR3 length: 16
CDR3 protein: CASSYSGARLQETQYF

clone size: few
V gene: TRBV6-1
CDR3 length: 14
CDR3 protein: CASSPLGKPYEQYF

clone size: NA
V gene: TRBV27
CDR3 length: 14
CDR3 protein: CASSLMDTNTEAFF

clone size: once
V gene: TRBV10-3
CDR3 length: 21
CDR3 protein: CAISTSVPSVSRGRFNYGYTF

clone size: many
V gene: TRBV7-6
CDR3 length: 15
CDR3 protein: CASSQRRDANSPLHF

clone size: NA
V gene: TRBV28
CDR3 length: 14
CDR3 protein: CATLHRVSNQPQHF

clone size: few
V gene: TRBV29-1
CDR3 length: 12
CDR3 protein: CSATGAHYEQYF

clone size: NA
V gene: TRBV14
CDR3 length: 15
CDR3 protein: CASSDRDRGGNEQFF

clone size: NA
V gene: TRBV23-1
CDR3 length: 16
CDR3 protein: CASRGIRDRSYNEQFF

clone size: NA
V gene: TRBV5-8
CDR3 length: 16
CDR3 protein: CASRLDFTLGTDTQYF

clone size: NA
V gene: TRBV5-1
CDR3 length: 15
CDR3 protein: CASSLEVTGWAEQYF

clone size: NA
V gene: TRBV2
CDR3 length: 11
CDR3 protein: CASSPRGGYTF

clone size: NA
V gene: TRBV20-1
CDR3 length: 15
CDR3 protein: CSARDLPFNNQPQHF

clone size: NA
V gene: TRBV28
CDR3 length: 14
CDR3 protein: CASSTRDRLCGYTF

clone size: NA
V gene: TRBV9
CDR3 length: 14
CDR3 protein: CAGHPLGRDTEAFF

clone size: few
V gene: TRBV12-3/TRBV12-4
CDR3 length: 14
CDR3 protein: CASSFFSNTGELFF

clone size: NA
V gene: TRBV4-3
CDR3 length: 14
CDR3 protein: CASSQGGDQETQYF

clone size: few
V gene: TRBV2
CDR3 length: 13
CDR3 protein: CASIPPMNTEAFF

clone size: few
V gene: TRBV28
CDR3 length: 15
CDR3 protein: CASSLNRALPDTQYF